This entry features one T cell receptor (beta chain) sequence. CDR1 and CDR2 from the germline V gene are MDHEN and SYDVKM. The CDR3 covers 14 residues. The study drew participants aged about 18 to 95 years from approximately 23 US areas. Two negative PCRs, clearance, or symptom resolution had been documented for recovered Cohort 3 donors. The sample comes from a study of blood T cell repertoires in COVID-19. Study overall: Specimens from acute and convalescent COVID-19 originated in the United States, Italy and Spain.

As processed by the authors: Using reference gene primer amplification, nucleated cell counts were estimated. Profiled with immunoSEQ multiplex PCR; TCRdb holds only in-frame clones, not every one. The DNA gave D and trimming, while V, J and clone size come from that table. The profile shows about 220,000 clones, 65% to 85% of them singletons. This receptor was obtained from a woman in her thirties or forties who had recovered from COVID-19. The chain links TRBV28 to TRBJ2-1; tentatively, D is TRBD2 (5 bases). The sample comprised PBMCs or T cells enriched from blood (not recorded which). The CDR3 protein is CASGRAYSYNEQFF. In DNA, the CDR3 is TGTGCTTCCGGGCGGGCCTACTCCTACAATGAGCAGTTCTTC.